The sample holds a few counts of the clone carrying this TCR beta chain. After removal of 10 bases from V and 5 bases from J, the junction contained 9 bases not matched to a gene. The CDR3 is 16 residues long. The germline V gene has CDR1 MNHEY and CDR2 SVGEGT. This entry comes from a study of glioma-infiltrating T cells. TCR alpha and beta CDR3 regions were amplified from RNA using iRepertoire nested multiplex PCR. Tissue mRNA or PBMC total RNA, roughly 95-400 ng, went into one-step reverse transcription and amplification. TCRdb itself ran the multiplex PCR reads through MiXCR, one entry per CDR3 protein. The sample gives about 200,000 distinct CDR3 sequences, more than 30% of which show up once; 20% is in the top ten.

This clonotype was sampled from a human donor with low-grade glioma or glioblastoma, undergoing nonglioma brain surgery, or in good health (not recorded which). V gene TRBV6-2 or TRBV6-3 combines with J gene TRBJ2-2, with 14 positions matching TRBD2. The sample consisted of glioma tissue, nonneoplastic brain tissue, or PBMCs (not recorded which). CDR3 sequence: CAISPGLAGGTGELFF. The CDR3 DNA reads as TGTGCCATCAGCCCTGGACTAGCGGGAGGAACCGGGGAGCTGTTTTTT.